In this sample, the clone carrying this TCR beta chain turned up once. Per germline, CDR1 SGHTA and CDR2 FQGNSA. This CDR3 contains 15 residues. V gave up 6 bases and J gave up 7 bases; unmatched junction bases: 11. Source study methods: Cell counts per sample came from amplifying reference gene primers. Profiled with immunoSEQ multiplex PCR; TCRdb holds only in-frame clones, not every one. That table furnishes V, J and clone size, whereas the DNA furnished D and trimming. The sample lists some 300,000 clones, roughly 86% occurring once. This sample is part of a study of blood T cell repertoires in COVID-19.

V is TRBV7-2 and J is TRBJ2-2; 7 positions match TRBD1. The TCR originated in a man aged 70 or older with acute or convalescent COVID-19. Input material: peripheral blood. CDR3 in amino acids: CASSSSDRDGGELFF. CDR3 sequence (DNA): TGTGCCAGCAGTTCATCCGACAGGGACGGCGGGGAGCTGTTTTTT.